This T cell receptor (beta chain) was sequenced in a study of T cells and copy number aberrations in small-cell lung cancer (dated by TCRdb to the early 2020s). Study-level background: To relate T cell metrics to mutations and copy number aberrations, the same tumor regions underwent both TCR repertoire sequencing and whole-exome sequencing. Tumor TCR data existed for some 17 patients, and 14 patients had TCR data from both tumor tissue and normal tissue. What the research found in general, with its limitations: Tumors had lower T-cell density, richness and clonality than adjacent lung tissue, but the difference in density was not significant. Tumor T-cell density, richness and clonality were negatively correlated with higher copy number aberration burden. Every specimen was formalin-fixed paraffin-embedded tissue, a material known to introduce sequencing artifacts. The TCR repertoire was highly heterogeneous across regions: roughly 75-97.7% of clones were restricted to a single region, a lower overlap than in localized NSCLC. Because surgical resection is uncommon in small-cell lung cancer, the study was limited by a small sample size, and the findings need validation.

The immunoSEQ hsTCRB Kit was used with multiplexed V- and J-gene primers to amplify TCR-beta CDR3 regions from genomic DNA. Unique DNA barcodes were added in a second PCR, and the samples were pooled together with one negative control and one positive control. The pooled TCR-beta libraries were sequenced using a 150-cycle paired-end protocol on an Illumina MiSeq. From the authors' description of their analysis: Adaptive Biotechnologies processed the raw sequencing data into a report containing normalized, annotated TCR-beta repertoires. To compute T-cell density, TCR-beta templates were normalized to usable DNA, with usable DNA estimated through amplification of housekeeping genes. Richness counted unique rearrangements, and clonality was defined as 1 minus Pielou's evenness. The Jaccard index, the Morisita overlap index, and the proportion of shared top-20 clonotypes were used to quantify intratumor TCR heterogeneity between regions. Imported from immuneACCESS, the table was reduced by TCRdb to in-frame sequences with V and J called. These copies leave out some clones; in studies compared against another copy, an unresolved V gene accounts for under half, and the cause of the remainder is not known. That table is the source of V, J and clone size, and D and trimming were worked out from the DNA. This sample is represented by under 750 clones; around 83% of them were singletons. The ten largest clones add up to roughly 4.5% of the sample.

Based on the germline V gene, the CDR1 and CDR2 sequences are SGHTA and FQGNSA. From its cysteine to its phenylalanine, the CDR3 spans 16 amino acids. Only the CDR3 region is kept as DNA, spanning 48 bases read in frame from base 1. Trimming accounts for 5 bases at V and 9 bases at J, while the number of junction bases matched to no gene is 10. Donors were patients with limited-stage small-cell lung cancer who underwent surgical resection in Hangzhou, China, between about 2007 and 2020. Every donor underwent upfront surgery with no preoperative chemotherapy or radiotherapy, and no donor received immunotherapy either before or after surgery. In the sequenced cohort of some 18 patients, every patient was either a smoker or a heavy second-hand smoker. To represent spatial heterogeneity of the primary tumors, three regions were collected from each tumor FFPE block using a grid approach. To enrich for malignant cells, tumor regions underwent macrodissection, and selection was restricted to regions expected to yield at least 150 ng DNA. To characterize T cell repertoire heterogeneity, the study applied multi-region TCR-beta sequencing to resected limited-stage small-cell lung cancers and to tumor-adjacent lung tissue. The AllPrep DNA/RNA FFPE Kit (Qiagen) was used to extract genomic DNA from FFPE tissue.

With regard to this clone: Its recognized antigen is unknown. It has no much larger one-base neighbor in the sample; base qualities were not kept.

Sequencing was performed on tumor tissue. This sequence was found in a man between 60 and 75 years old with small cell lung cancer. The chain is made from TRBV7-2 and TRBJ2-1, with 13 bases in between that match TRBD2. The DNA sequence is as follows: TGTGCCAGCAGCCTAGGACTAGCGGGAGTATTATCTGAGCAGTTCTTC. Translated, this is CASSLGLAGVLSEQFF.